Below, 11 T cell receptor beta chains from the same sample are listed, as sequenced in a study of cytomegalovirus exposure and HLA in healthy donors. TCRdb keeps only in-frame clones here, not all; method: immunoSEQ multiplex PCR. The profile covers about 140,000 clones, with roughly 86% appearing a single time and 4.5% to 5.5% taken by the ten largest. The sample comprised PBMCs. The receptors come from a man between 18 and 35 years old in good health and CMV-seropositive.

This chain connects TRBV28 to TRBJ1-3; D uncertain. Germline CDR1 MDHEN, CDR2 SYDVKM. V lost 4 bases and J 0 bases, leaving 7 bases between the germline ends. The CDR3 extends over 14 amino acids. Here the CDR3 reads CASSSPSSGNTIYF. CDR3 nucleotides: TGTGCCAGCAGTTCACCGAGCTCTGGAAACACCATATATTTT.

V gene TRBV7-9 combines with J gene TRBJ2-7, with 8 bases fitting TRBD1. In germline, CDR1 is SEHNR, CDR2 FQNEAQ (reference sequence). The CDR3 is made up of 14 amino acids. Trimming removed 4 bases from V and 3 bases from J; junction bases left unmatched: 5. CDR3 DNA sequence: TGTGCCAGCAGCTCGCGGACAGGGTTCTACGAGCAGTACTTC. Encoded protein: CASSSRTGFYEQYF. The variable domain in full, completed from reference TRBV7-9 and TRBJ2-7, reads DTGVSQNPRHKITKRGQNVTFRCDPISEHNRLYWYRQTLGQGPEFLTYFQNEAQLEKSRLLSDRFSAERPKGSFSTLEIQRTEQGDSAMYLCASSSRTGFYEQYFGPGTRLTVT.

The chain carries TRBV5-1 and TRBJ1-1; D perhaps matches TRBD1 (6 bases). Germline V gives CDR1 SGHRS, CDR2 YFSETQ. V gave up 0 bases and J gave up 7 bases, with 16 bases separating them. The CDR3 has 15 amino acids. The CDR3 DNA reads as TGCGCCAGCAGCTTGGATCACGACAGGACAGATGAAGCTTTCTTT. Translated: CASSLDHDRTDEAFF. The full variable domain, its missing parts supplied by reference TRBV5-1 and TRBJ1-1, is KAGVTQTPRYLIKTRGQQVTLSCSPISGHRSVSWYQQTPGQGLQFLFEYFSETQRNKGNFPGRFSGRQFSNSRSEMNVSTLELGDSALYLCASSLDHDRTDEAFFGQGTRLTVV.

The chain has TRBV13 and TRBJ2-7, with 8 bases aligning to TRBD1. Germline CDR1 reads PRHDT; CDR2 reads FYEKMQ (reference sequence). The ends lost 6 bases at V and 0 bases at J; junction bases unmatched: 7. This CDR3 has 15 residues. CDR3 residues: CASRPGTGDSYEQYF. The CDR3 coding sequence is TGTGCCAGCAGACCAGGGACAGGAGACTCCTACGAGCAGTACTTC.

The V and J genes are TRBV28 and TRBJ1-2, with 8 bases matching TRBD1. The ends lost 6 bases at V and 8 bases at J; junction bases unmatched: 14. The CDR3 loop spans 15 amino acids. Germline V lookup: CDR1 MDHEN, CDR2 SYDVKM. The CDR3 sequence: CASRTGATLGVGYTF. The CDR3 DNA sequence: TGTGCCAGCAGGACAGGGGCCACCTTGGGGGTGGGCTACACCTTC.

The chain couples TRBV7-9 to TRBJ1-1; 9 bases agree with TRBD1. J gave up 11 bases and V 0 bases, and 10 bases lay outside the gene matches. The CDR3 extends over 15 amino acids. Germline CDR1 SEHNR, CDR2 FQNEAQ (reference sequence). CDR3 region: CASSLARTTGGGAFF. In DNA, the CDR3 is TGTGCCAGCAGCTTAGCGCGTACGACAGGGGGAGGTGCTTTCTTT.

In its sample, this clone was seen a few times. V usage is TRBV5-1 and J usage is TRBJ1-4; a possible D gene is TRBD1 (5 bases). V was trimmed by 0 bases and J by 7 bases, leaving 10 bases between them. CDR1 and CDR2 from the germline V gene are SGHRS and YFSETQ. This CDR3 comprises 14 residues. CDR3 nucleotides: TGCGCCAGCAGCTTGGAGGGGAATGGTGAAAAACTGTTTTTT. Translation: CASSLEGNGEKLFF.

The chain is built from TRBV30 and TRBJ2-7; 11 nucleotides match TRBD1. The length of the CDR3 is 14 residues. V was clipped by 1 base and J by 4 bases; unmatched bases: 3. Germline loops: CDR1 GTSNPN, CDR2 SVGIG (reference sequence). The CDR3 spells CAWSGGTGGYEQYF. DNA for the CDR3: TGTGCCTGGAGTGGAGGGACAGGGGGATACGAGCAGTACTTC.

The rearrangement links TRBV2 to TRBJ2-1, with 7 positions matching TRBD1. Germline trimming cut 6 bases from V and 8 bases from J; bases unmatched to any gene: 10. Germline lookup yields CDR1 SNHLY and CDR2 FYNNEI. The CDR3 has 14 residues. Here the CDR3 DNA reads TGTGCCAGCAGCGTAACGACAGGGACCTATGAGCAGTTCTTC. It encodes CASSVTTGTYEQFF.

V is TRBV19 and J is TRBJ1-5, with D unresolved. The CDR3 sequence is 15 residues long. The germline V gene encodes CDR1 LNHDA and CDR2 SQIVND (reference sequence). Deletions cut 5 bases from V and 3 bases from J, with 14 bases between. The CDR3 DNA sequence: TGTGCCAGTAGTGGTCGGCTACAGCACAATCAGCCCCAGCATTTT. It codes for CASSGRLQHNQPQHF.

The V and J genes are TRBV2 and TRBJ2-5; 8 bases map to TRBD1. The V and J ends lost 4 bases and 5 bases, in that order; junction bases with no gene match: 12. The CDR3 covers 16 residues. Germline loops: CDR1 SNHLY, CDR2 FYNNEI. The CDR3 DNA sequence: TGTGCCAGCAGTGGTACTCCAGGGGGCATTGCGGAGACCCAGTACTTC. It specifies CASSGTPGGIAETQYF.